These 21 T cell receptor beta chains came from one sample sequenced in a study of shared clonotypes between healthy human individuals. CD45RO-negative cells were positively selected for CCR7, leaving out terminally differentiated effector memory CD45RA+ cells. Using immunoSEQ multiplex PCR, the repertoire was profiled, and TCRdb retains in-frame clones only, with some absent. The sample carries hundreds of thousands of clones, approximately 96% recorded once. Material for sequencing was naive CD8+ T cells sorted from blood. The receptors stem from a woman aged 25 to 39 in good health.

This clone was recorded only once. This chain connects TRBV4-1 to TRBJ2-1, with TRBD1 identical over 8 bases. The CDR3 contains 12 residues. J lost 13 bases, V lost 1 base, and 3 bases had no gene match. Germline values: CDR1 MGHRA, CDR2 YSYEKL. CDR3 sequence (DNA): TGCGCCAGCAGCCAAGCGGACAGGGTACAGTTCTTC. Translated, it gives CASSQADRVQFF.

This chain's CDR3 is CASSLSGEGYEQYF. CDR3 DNA: TGTGCCAGCAGTTTATCGGGGGAGGGCTACGAGCAGTACTTC. The chain links TRBV27 to TRBJ2-7; TRBD2 matches at 7 bases. The CDR3 has 14 residues. V lost 0 bases and J lost 3; bases outside the gene matches: 2. CDR1 is MNHEY and CDR2 is SMNVEV in the germline V gene (reference sequence).

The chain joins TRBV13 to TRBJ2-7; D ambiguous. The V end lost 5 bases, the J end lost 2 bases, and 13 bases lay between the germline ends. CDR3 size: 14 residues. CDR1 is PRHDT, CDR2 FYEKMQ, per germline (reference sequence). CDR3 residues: CASSPGGQAYEQYF. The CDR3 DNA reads TGTGCCAGCAGCCCTGGCGGCCAGGCCTACGAGCAGTACTTC. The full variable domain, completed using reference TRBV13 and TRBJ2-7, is AAGVIQSPRHLIKEKRETATLKCYPIPRHDTVYWYQQGPGQDPQFLISFYEKMQSDKGSIPDRFSAQQFSDYHSELNMSSLELGDSALYFCASSPGGQAYEQYFGPGTRLTVT.

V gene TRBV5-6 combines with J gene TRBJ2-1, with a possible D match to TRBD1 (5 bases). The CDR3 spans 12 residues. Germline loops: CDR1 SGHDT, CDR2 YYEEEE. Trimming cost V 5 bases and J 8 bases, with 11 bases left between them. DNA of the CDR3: TGTGCCAGCAGTTTACAGGCGCATGAGCAGTTCTTC. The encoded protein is CASSLQAHEQFF.

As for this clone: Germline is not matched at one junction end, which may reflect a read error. The CDR3 is CASSMGSYQPQHF. The CDR3 coding sequence is TGTGCCAGTAGTATGGGTAGCTATCAGCCCCAGCATTTT. This sequence joins TRBV19 and TRBJ1-5, with no clear D. The CDR3 covers 13 residues. Germline CDR1 and CDR2: LNHDA and SQIVND (reference sequence).

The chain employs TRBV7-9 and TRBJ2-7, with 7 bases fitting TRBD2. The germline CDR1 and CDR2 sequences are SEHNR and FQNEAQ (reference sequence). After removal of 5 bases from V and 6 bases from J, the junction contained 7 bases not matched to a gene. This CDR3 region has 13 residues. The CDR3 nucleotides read TGTGCCAGCAGCGAGGGACTATTCTCCGAGCAGTACTTC. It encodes CASSEGLFSEQYF. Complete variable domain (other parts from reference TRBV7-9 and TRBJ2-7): DTGVSQNPRHKITKRGQNVTFRCDPISEHNRLYWYRQTLGQGPEFLTYFQNEAQLEKSRLLSDRFSAERPKGSFSTLEIQRTEQGDSAMYLCASSEGLFSEQYFGPGTRLTVT.

This chain's CDR3 is CASSFFGVDEQYF. The CDR3 nucleotides are TGCGCCAGCAGCTTCTTCGGCGTGGACGAGCAGTACTTC. The rearrangement links TRBV5-1 to TRBJ2-7; D not resolved. The CDR3 is made up of 13 amino acids. Trimming stripped 2 bases from V and 5 bases from J, with 11 bases between. Germline V gene lookup returns CDR1 SGHRS and CDR2 YFSETQ.

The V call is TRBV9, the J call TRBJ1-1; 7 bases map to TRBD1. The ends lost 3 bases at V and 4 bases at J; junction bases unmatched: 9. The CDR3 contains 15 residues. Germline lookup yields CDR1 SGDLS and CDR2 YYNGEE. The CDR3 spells CASSAKGGGGTEAFF. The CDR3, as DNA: TGTGCCAGCAGCGCCAAAGGGGGCGGCGGCACTGAAGCTTTCTTT.

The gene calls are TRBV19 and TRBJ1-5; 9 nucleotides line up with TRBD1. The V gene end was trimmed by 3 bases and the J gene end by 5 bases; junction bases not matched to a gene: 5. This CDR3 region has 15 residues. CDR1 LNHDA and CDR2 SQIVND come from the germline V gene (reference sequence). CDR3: CASSILQGAYQPQHF. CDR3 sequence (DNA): TGTGCCAGTAGTATTCTACAGGGGGCCTATCAGCCCCAGCATTTT.

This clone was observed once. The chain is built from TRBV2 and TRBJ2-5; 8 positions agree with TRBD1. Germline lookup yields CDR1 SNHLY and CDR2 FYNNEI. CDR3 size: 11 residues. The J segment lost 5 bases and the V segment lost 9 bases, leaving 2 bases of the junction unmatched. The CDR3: CASQGAETQYF. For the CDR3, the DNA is TGTGCCAGTCAGGGGGCTGAGACCCAGTACTTC.

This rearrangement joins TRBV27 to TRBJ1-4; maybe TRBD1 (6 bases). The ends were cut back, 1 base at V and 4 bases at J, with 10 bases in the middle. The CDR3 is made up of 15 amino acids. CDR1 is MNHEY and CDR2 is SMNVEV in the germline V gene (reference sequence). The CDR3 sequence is CASSLWTASNEKLFF. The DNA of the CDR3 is TGTGCCAGCAGTTTATGGACAGCGAGTAATGAAAAACTGTTTTTT. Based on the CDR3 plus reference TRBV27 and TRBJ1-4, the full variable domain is EAQVTQNPRYLITVTGKKLTVTCSQNMNHEYMSWYRQDPGLGLRQIYYSMNVEVTDKGDVPEGYKVSRKEKRNFPLILESPSPNQTSLYFCASSLWTASNEKLFFGSGTQLSVL.

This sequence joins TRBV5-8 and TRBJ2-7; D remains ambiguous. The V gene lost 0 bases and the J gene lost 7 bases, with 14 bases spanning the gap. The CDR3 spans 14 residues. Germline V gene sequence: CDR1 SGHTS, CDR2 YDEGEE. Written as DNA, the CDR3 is TGTGCCAGCAGCTTGGAAACAGAGTATGGTGAGCAGTACTTC. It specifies CASSLETEYGEQYF. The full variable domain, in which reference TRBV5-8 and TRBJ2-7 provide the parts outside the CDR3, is EAGVTQSPTHLIKTRGQQATLRCSPISGHTSVYWYQQALGLGLQFLLWYDEGEERNRGNFPPRFSGRQFPNYSSELNVNALELEDSALYLCASSLETEYGEQYFGPGTRLTVT.

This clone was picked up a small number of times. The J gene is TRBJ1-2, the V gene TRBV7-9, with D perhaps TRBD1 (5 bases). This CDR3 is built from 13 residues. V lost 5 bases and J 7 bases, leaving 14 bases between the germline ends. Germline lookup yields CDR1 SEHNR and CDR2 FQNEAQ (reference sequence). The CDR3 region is CASSPSGAGGYTF. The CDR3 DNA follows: TGTGCCAGCAGCCCGAGCGGGGCTGGTGGCTACACCTTC.

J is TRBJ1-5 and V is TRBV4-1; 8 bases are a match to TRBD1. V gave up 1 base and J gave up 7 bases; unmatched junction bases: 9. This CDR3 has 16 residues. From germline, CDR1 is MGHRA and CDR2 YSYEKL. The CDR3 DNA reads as TGCGCCAGCAGCCAAGGGTCAGGGGGCATAAGGCAGCCCCAGCATTTT. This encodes CASSQGSGGIRQPQHF.

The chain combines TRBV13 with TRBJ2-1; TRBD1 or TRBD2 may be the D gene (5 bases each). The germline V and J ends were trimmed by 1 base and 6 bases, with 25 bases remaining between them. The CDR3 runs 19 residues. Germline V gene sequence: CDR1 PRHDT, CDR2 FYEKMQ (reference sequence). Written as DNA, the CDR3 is TGTGCCAGCAGCTTAGCAGGGAATAGGGGCGATGGAGGTGTCAATGAGCAGTTCTTC. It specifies CASSLAGNRGDGGVNEQFF.

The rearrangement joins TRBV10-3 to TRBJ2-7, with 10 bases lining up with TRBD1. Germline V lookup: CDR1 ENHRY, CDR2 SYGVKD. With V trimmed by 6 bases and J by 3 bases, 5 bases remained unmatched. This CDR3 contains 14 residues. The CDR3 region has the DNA TGTGCCATCAGATTGGGACAGGGGAACTACGAGCAGTACTTC. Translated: CAIRLGQGNYEQYF.

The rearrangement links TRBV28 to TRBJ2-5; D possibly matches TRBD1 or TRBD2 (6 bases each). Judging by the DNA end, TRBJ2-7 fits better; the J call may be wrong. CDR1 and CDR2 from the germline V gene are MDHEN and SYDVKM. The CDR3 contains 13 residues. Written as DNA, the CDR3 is TGTGCCAGCAGTTTAGGAGGGGGCTACGAGCAGTACTTC. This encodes CASSLGGGYEQYF.

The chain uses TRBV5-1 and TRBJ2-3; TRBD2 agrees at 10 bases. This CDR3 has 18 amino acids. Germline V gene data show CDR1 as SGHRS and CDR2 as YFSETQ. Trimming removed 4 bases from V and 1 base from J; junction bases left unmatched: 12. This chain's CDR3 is CASSPRGLGTSGTDTQYF. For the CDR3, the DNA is TGCGCCAGCAGCCCCCGGGGGTTAGGGACTAGCGGCACAGATACGCAGTATTTT.

CDR3 sequence (DNA): TGCGCCAGCAGTCCGAGACAGGCGGGGAATTCACCCCTCCACTTT. Protein product: CASSPRQAGNSPLHF. The chain couples TRBV4-1 to TRBJ1-6; D might be TRBD1 (6 bases). V lost 6 bases, J lost 7 bases, and 16 bases lay in between. This CDR3 region has 15 residues. Germline V gene data show CDR1 as MGHRA and CDR2 as YSYEKL.

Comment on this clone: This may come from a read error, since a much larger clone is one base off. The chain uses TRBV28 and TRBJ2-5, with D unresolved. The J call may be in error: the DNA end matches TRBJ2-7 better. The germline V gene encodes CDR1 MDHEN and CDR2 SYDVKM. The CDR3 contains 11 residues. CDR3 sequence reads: CASSLDHEQYF. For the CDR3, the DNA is TGTGCCAGCAGTTTGGACCACGAGCAGTACTTC.

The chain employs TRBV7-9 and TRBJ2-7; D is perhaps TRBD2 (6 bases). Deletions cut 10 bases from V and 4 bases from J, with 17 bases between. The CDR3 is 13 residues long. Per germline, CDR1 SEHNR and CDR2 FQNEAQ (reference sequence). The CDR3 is CAINAGSAYEQYF. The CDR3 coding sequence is TGTGCCATTAATGCGGGATCCGCTTACGAGCAGTACTTC.